These T cell receptor beta chains were read from a single sample in a study of PD-L1 blockade in urothelial cancer. Clones were read by immunoSEQ multiplex PCR, and TCRdb kept only the in-frame ones, dropping some. In the table there are about 88,000 clones, more than 90% of which are singletons. This specimen was PBMCs, taken around atezolizumab (anti-PD-L1) treatment. These receptors were taken from a man aged 60 to 69 with urothelial cancer. CDR3s include the opening cysteine and the closing phenylalanine or tryptophan. The order of the fields is D gene, clone size, J gene, V gene, CDR3 DNA, CDR3 protein. The D gene is left open where the match is weak. Clone size appears in some rows only: once, few, many, or a class for an expanded clone.

d_call: -; clone_size: -; j_call: TRBJ1-2; v_call: TRBV6-5; cdr3_nt: TGTGCCAGCAGTTACTCTGCCCAGGGTAGCTATGGCTACACCTTC; cdr3_aa: CASSYSAQGSYGYTF
d_call: TRBD2; clone_size: once; j_call: TRBJ2-7; v_call: TRBV28; cdr3_nt: TGTGCCAGCAGTTGGACTAGCGGCTACGAGCAGTACTTC; cdr3_aa: CASSWTSGYEQYF
d_call: -; clone_size: -; j_call: TRBJ1-2; v_call: TRBV7-4; cdr3_nt: TGTGCCAGCAGACATCCTGACAGCAGATTCTATGGCTACACCTTC; cdr3_aa: CASRHPDSRFYGYTF
d_call: -; clone_size: -; j_call: TRBJ2-1; v_call: TRBV28; cdr3_nt: TGTGCCAGCAGTCTCGGGGGTTCCTACAATGAGCAGTTCTTC; cdr3_aa: CASSLGGSYNEQFF
d_call: TRBD1; clone_size: -; j_call: TRBJ2-7; v_call: TRBV28; cdr3_nt: TGTGCCAGCAGTCGGCTCCGGGACAGGTCCCTTGGAGAGCAGTACTTC; cdr3_aa: CASSRLRDRSLGEQYF
d_call: TRBD2; clone_size: -; j_call: TRBJ2-7; v_call: TRBV19; cdr3_nt: TGTGCCAGTAGACCTCTAGCGGGAGGGGGAGAGCAGTACTTC; cdr3_aa: CASRPLAGGGEQYF
d_call: TRBD1; clone_size: -; j_call: TRBJ2-5; v_call: TRBV29-1; cdr3_nt: TGCAGCGTTGAGACAGGGGTTGGAGAGACCCAGTACTTC; cdr3_aa: CSVETGVGETQYF
d_call: -; clone_size: -; j_call: TRBJ2-2; v_call: TRBV6-1; cdr3_nt: TGTGCCAGCAACGAGGAGGTACACACCGGGGAGCTGTTTTTT; cdr3_aa: CASNEEVHTGELFF
d_call: -; clone_size: -; j_call: TRBJ2-7; v_call: TRBV18; cdr3_nt: TGTGCCAGCTCACCAGAGGCAGGGGAGGGTTACGAGCAGTACTTC; cdr3_aa: CASSPEAGEGYEQYF
d_call: -; clone_size: -; j_call: TRBJ2-7; v_call: TRBV2; cdr3_nt: TGTGCCAGCCTCTTTGAGTTCACCTCCTACGAGCAGTACTTC; cdr3_aa: CASLFEFTSYEQYF
d_call: TRBD1; clone_size: -; j_call: TRBJ1-1; v_call: TRBV19; cdr3_nt: TGTGCCAGTAGCCGGGACAGGGATCGCACTGAAGCTTTCTTT; cdr3_aa: CASSRDRDRTEAFF
d_call: TRBD1; clone_size: -; j_call: TRBJ1-5; v_call: TRBV28; cdr3_nt: TGTGCCAGCAGTTCAGGGGGAGTTAGCAATCAGCCCCAGCATTTT; cdr3_aa: CASSSGGVSNQPQHF
d_call: -; clone_size: -; j_call: TRBJ1-1; v_call: TRBV7-9; cdr3_nt: TGTGCCAGCAGCTCCCAGGGTGGGGACACTGAAGCTTTCTTT; cdr3_aa: CASSSQGGDTEAFF
d_call: TRBD2; clone_size: -; j_call: TRBJ2-1; v_call: TRBV12-5; cdr3_nt: TGTGCTAGTGGTTTGGGTAGCGGGAGAGATGAGCAGTTCTTC; cdr3_aa: CASGLGSGRDEQFF
d_call: -; clone_size: -; j_call: TRBJ1-4; v_call: TRBV4-3; cdr3_nt: TGCGCCAGCAGCCAAGATAGAACTTATGAAAAACTGTTTTTT; cdr3_aa: CASSQDRTYEKLFF
d_call: -; clone_size: once; j_call: TRBJ2-2; v_call: TRBV2; cdr3_nt: TGTGCCAGCAACGAGGGAAGTTCTTACACCGGGGAGCTGTTTTTT; cdr3_aa: CASNEGSSYTGELFF
d_call: TRBD1; clone_size: -; j_call: TRBJ1-1; v_call: TRBV5-1; cdr3_nt: TGCGCCAGCAGCTTGGGACAGGGGTGGCCTGAAGCTTTCTTT; cdr3_aa: CASSLGQGWPEAFF
d_call: TRBD1; clone_size: -; j_call: TRBJ2-7; v_call: TRBV29-1; cdr3_nt: TGCAGCGTTACTCGGACAGGGCTCGAGCAGTACTTC; cdr3_aa: CSVTRTGLEQYF
d_call: -; clone_size: -; j_call: TRBJ2-1; v_call: TRBV10-3; cdr3_nt: TGTGCCATCAGTGAGTCGGTGCAAGGGGGGGGAAGCTCCTACAATGAGCAGTTCTTC; cdr3_aa: CAISESVQGGGSSYNEQFF
d_call: TRBD1; clone_size: -; j_call: TRBJ1-2; v_call: TRBV5-4; cdr3_nt: TGTGCCAGCAGTCGGACAGGGGGGCTTGGCTACACCTTC; cdr3_aa: CASSRTGGLGYTF
d_call: -; clone_size: -; j_call: TRBJ2-7; v_call: TRBV10-1; cdr3_nt: TGCGCCAGCAGTGAGCTCAGATCATCCTACGAGCAGTACTTC; cdr3_aa: CASSELRSSYEQYF
d_call: TRBD2; clone_size: -; j_call: TRBJ2-2; v_call: TRBV5-4; cdr3_nt: TGTGCCAGCAGACCGGCTAGCGGACCCGGGGAGCTGTTTTTT; cdr3_aa: CASRPASGPGELFF
d_call: TRBD1; clone_size: -; j_call: TRBJ1-1; v_call: TRBV7-2; cdr3_nt: TGTGCCAGCAGCTCCCAGGGGGAAGCTGAAGCTTTCTTT; cdr3_aa: CASSSQGEAEAFF
d_call: -; clone_size: -; j_call: TRBJ1-1; v_call: TRBV2; cdr3_nt: TGTGCCAGCAGCCAACAGGGCGTCGCTGAAGCTTTCTTT; cdr3_aa: CASSQQGVAEAFF
d_call: TRBD2; clone_size: -; j_call: TRBJ2-5; v_call: TRBV7-2; cdr3_nt: TGTGCCAGCAGACCGACTAGCGGGGGACCCGGCGGAGAGACCCAGTACTTC; cdr3_aa: CASRPTSGGPGGETQYF
d_call: TRBD1; clone_size: -; j_call: TRBJ1-2; v_call: TRBV4-2; cdr3_nt: TGTGCCAGCAGCCCTAATGCCGGGACAGGGCTTTACTATGGCTACACCTTC; cdr3_aa: CASSPNAGTGLYYGYTF
d_call: -; clone_size: -; j_call: TRBJ2-5; v_call: TRBV11-2; cdr3_nt: TGTGCCAGCAGCCGACGGAGTGTATTGGAGACCCAGTACTTC; cdr3_aa: CASSRRSVLETQYF
d_call: -; clone_size: -; j_call: TRBJ1-5; v_call: TRBV19; cdr3_nt: TGTGCCAGTAGTATAGGGGCACGGAATCAGCCCCAGCATTTT; cdr3_aa: CASSIGARNQPQHF
d_call: -; clone_size: -; j_call: TRBJ1-3; v_call: TRBV28; cdr3_nt: TGTGCCAGCAGTTTATGGACAGGCCAGAAGTTTGGAAACACCATATATTTT; cdr3_aa: CASSLWTGQKFGNTIYF